The T cell receptor (beta chain) under discussion was sequenced for a study of blood T cell repertoires in COVID-19. Study context: The United States, Italy and Spain supplied acute and convalescent COVID-19 samples.

V lost 2 bases and J 1 base, leaving 11 bases between the germline ends. CDR1 is SGHAT and CDR2 is FQNNGV in the germline V gene. This CDR3 is 15 amino acids long. In the authors' methods: Estimation of nucleated cell counts was performed using reference gene primer amplification. Clones were read by immunoSEQ multiplex PCR, and TCRdb kept only the in-frame ones, dropping some. V and J calls and clone size are those listed in that table; D and trimming were worked out from the DNA. This sample has 210,000 or so clones, with approximately 80% found just once. The sequence was obtained from a woman older than 75 with acute or convalescent COVID-19. The material sequenced was peripheral blood. V is TRBV11-2 and J is TRBJ1-1; D unclear. The CDR3 protein is CASSLSFRENTEAFF. The CDR3 DNA follows: TGTGCCAGCAGCTTAAGTTTTCGGGAGAACACTGAAGCTTTCTTT.